This T cell receptor beta chain comes out of a study of blood T cell repertoires in COVID-19. Study in general: Two consecutive negative NP/OP PCR tests, clearance, or resolved symptoms defined Cohort 3 recovery. Some COVID-19 samples were acute and others convalescent; all came from the United States, Italy and Spain.

Participants were aged roughly 18 to 95 years, lived in some 23 US areas, and enrolled virtually. V was trimmed by 6 bases and J by 4 bases, leaving 14 bases between them. From germline, CDR1 is LGHNA and CDR2 YSLEER. The CDR3 is 14 residues long. TCRdb's table, derived via immunoSEQ multiplex PCR, lists solely in-frame clones and lacks some. The sample shows a few hundred thousand clones, about 90% of them seen only once. Input material: PBMCs or T cells enriched from blood (not recorded which). The V and J genes are TRBV4-3 and TRBJ2-3, with D possibly matching TRBD2 (5 bases). The sequence was obtained from a woman aged 45-59 years in a cohort exposed to, infected with or recovered from COVID-19 (not recorded which). CDR3 sequence reads: CASRQTGSPDTQYF. The CDR3 region has the DNA TGCGCCAGCAGACAGACGGGGTCCCCAGATACGCAGTATTTT.